These T cell receptor beta chains were read from a single sample in a study of blood T cells in healthy people across ages. TCRdb re-called the 5' RACE reads with MiXCR, one entry per CDR3 protein. The table shows 800,000 or so distinct CDR3 sequences, with around half occurring only once. What was sequenced was blood. The receptors come from a man older than 75 in good health. CDR3s leave out the opening cysteine and the closing phenylalanine or tryptophan.

v_gene,j_gene,CDR3aa
TRBV12-3/TRBV12-4,TRBJ1-1,ASSAQGGTEAF
TRBV20-1,TRBJ2-3,SVTGDGSTDTQY
TRBV11-3,TRBJ2-5,ASSLLGKTQY
TRBV29-1,TRBJ2-1,SGQGSGSTKQF
TRBV29-1,TRBJ2-5,SVEEGTNDKQY
TRBV3-1,-,ASSPLEVGYEQY
TRBV7-2,TRBJ2-3,ASRLQLGVLSTDTQY
TRBV6-2/TRBV6-3,TRBJ2-4,ASSYASGRDIQY
TRBV12-3/TRBV12-4,TRBJ2-6,ASMGERGANVLT
TRBV6-5,TRBJ2-5,ASSYSIGTRDKQETQY
TRBV6-2/TRBV6-3,TRBJ1-5,ASTSGTGIIGDNQPQH
TRBV5-1,TRBJ2-3,ASSVGDSRIYTDTQY
TRBV7-3,TRBJ2-5,ASSLTGPTLETQY
TRBV6-5,TRBJ2-1,ATKAGQSYNEQF
TRBV29-1,TRBJ2-3,SAEGAGAPDTQY
TRBV4-2,TRBJ2-7,ASSQVEGPYEQY
TRBV7-8,TRBJ2-7,ASSPLRQGGLSYEQY
TRBV9,TRBJ1-4,ASSRNSGNEKLF
TRBV7-2,TRBJ1-5,ASSLDTGQGRRQPQH
TRBV5-1,TRBJ2-7,ASSPGTALIGEQY
TRBV12-3/TRBV12-4,TRBJ2-3,ASSVAVGTDAQY
TRBV20-1,TRBJ1-2,SASRDAINYGYT
TRBV28,TRBJ2-1,ASRGGTSGRWAYNEQF
TRBV12-3/TRBV12-4,TRBJ2-1,ASTLTLNEQF
TRBV28,TRBJ2-7,ASKRTVSYEQY
TRBV6-5,TRBJ2-1,ASSERTSGKNEQF
TRBV28,TRBJ1-2,ASSYRGGYGYT
TRBV3-1,TRBJ2-3,ASSQDPWGGRTDTQY
TRBV27,TRBJ2-3,ASSFNSPSTDTQY
TRBV9,TRBJ2-1,ASSVGPNGGSNEQF
TRBV9,TRBJ2-7,ASSVEAGIGEQY
TRBV28,TRBJ2-4,ASNPSGSQNIQY
TRBV12-3/TRBV12-4,TRBJ2-1,ASSIAGTDNEQF
TRBV7-2,TRBJ2-4,ASSRIGGTENIQY
TRBV2,TRBJ2-1,ASIGLAGGYNEQF